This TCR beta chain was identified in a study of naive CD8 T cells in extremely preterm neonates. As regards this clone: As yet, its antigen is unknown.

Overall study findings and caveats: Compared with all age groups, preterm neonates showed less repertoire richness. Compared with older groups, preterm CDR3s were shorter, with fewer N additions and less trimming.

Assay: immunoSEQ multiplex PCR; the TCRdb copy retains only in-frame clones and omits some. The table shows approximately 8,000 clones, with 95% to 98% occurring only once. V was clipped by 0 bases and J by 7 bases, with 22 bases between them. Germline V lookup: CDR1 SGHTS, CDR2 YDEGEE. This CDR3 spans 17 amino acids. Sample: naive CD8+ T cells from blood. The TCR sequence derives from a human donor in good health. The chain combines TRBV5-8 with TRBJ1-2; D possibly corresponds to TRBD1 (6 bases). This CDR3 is CASSLGPGGLKARGYTF. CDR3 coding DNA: TGTGCCAGCAGCTTGGGGCCGGGGGGGCTTAAGGCGCGTGGCTACACCTTC.